These 30 T cell receptor beta chains came from one sample sequenced in a study of glioma-infiltrating T cells after dendritic cell vaccination. Sequenced by immunoSEQ multiplex PCR; TCRdb stores in-frame clones only, minus some. The sample records 75,000 to 100,000 clones, around three quarters being singletons. The sample in question was blood, obtained before dendritic cell vaccination. Receptors originate from a human donor with glioblastoma.

V and J are TRBV9 and TRBJ1-1; 10 bases are shared with TRBD1. Germline loops: CDR1 SGDLS, CDR2 YYNGEE. The CDR3 spans 19 residues. V dropped 4 bases and J dropped 4; count of bases not matched to a gene: 19. CDR3 bases: TGTGCCAGCAGCCTCGGGACAGGGGTTCTTGGAGTTCGGGTCACTGAAGCTTTCTTT. Amino acids: CASSLGTGVLGVRVTEAFF.

This sequence joins TRBV29-1 and TRBJ2-5; D uncertain. Trimming removed 6 bases from V and 1 base from J, with 6 bases in between. This CDR3 has 11 residues. Germline loops: CDR1 SQVTM, CDR2 ANQGSEA. Written as DNA, the CDR3 is TGCAGCGTAAAACTCCAAGAGACCCAGTACTTC. This gives the protein CSVKLQETQYF.

The chain is built from TRBV5-1 and TRBJ2-7; D unclear. CDR3 length equals 14 residues. V dropped 0 bases and J dropped 3 bases, with 10 bases sitting between them. Germline lookup yields CDR1 SGHRS and CDR2 YFSETQ. CDR3 DNA: TGCGCCAGCAGCTTGGCCGGGTTGGACTACGAGCAGTACTTC. Encoded protein: CASSLAGLDYEQYF.

V gene TRBV10-3 combines with J gene TRBJ1-1; possibly TRBD1 for D (5 bases). V was shortened by 4 bases and J by 0 bases, with 15 bases between the two germline ends. This CDR3 has 16 amino acids. Germline CDR1 reads ENHRY; CDR2 reads SYGVKD. The CDR3 here is CAISAGVTAMNTEAFF. The CDR3 DNA sequence: TGTGCCATCAGTGCTGGGGTGACAGCCATGAACACTGAAGCTTTCTTT.

The rearrangement links TRBV6-5 to TRBJ1-5; D is uncertain. Trimming took off 8 bases at V and 4 bases at J, with 15 bases between the two ends. This CDR3 is built from 14 residues. The germline gives CDR1 MNHEY, CDR2 SVGAGI. CDR3 region: CASGLSARNQPQHF. The CDR3 DNA follows: TGTGCCAGCGGTCTTTCAGCGAGAAATCAGCCCCAGCATTTT.

This chain links TRBV27 with TRBJ2-7, with 9 bases aligning to TRBD2. Germline CDR1 MNHEY, CDR2 SMNVEV (reference sequence). The junction had 6 bases not matched to a gene; V was cut back by 5 bases and J by 1 base. CDR3 length: 15 residues. CDR3 sequence: CASSGTSQISYEQYF. The CDR3 DNA is TGTGCCAGCAGTGGGACTAGCCAGATTTCCTACGAGCAGTACTTC.

The chain joins TRBV11-2 to TRBJ1-2, with 12 bases fitting TRBD1. CDR3 length: 16 amino acids. Losses at the gene ends were 5 bases for V and 4 bases for J; bases not matched to a gene: 8. CDR1 is SGHAT, CDR2 FQNNGV, per germline. The CDR3 sequence: CASSPEGQGASYGYTF. The CDR3 coding sequence is TGTGCCAGCAGCCCCGAGGGACAGGGGGCTAGCTATGGCTACACCTTC.

This clone was recorded a few times. V gene TRBV2 combines with J gene TRBJ2-1; the match to TRBD2 covers 12 bases. The germline CDR1 and CDR2 sequences are SNHLY and FYNNEI. The CDR3 covers 15 residues. V lost 6 bases and J lost 6; bases outside the gene matches: 6. The CDR3 nucleotides read TGTGCCAGCAGATTGACTAGCGGGAGTGCCAATGAGCAGTTCTTC. Residues: CASRLTSGSANEQFF.

The chain combines TRBV4-1 with TRBJ1-2, with no clear D. CDR3 length equals 15 residues. Trimming took off 0 bases at V and 7 bases at J, with 15 bases between the two ends. CDR1 and CDR2 from the germline V gene are MGHRA and YSYEKL. This CDR3 reads CASSQERGGLGGYTF. As DNA, the CDR3 is TGCGCCAGCAGCCAAGAGAGAGGAGGGCTCGGTGGCTACACCTTC.

V is TRBV29-1 and J is TRBJ2-3; tentatively, D is TRBD2 (5 bases). Germline V gene data show CDR1 as SQVTM and CDR2 as ANQGSEA. The ends were cut back, 3 bases at V and 2 bases at J, with 9 bases in the middle. The CDR3 runs 13 residues. Written as DNA, the CDR3 is TGCAGCGTTGAGCGGGCCTACACAGATACGCAGTATTTT. Its translation: CSVERAYTDTQYF.

This chain links TRBV10-2 with TRBJ1-3; 7 bases match TRBD1. The CDR3 is made up of 16 amino acids. Germline V CDR1 and CDR2: WSHSY, SAAADI. J gave up 4 bases and V 2 bases, and 8 bases lay outside the gene matches. The CDR3 region is CASSETGTVTGNTIYF. The CDR3 nucleotides read TGCGCCAGCAGTGAGACGGGGACAGTGACCGGAAACACCATATATTTT.

This chain links TRBV29-1 with TRBJ2-7; 9 nucleotides agree with TRBD1. With V trimmed by 6 bases and J by 0 bases, 9 bases remained unmatched. The germline V gene encodes CDR1 SQVTM and CDR2 ANQGSEA. CDR3 length: 15 amino acids. The DNA for the CDR3 is TGCAGCGTCAGAGGGACAGGGCTTCCCTCCTACGAGCAGTACTTC. Protein product: CSVRGTGLPSYEQYF.

V gene TRBV9 combines with J gene TRBJ2-2; D gene unclear. V was pared by 2 bases and J by 1 base, with 9 bases between. CDR3 length equals 15 residues. Germline loops: CDR1 SGDLS, CDR2 YYNGEE. The DNA of the CDR3 is TGTGCCAGCAGCGTTAGCCAACTGAACACCGGGGAGCTGTTTTTT. It codes for CASSVSQLNTGELFF.

This clone was counted a few times. The V call is TRBV19, the J call TRBJ2-1; 9 nucleotides match TRBD1. Germline CDR1 and CDR2: LNHDA and SQIVND (reference sequence). With V trimmed by 0 bases and J by 5 bases, 5 bases remained unmatched. CDR3 length equals 16 residues. This chain's CDR3 is CASSIDAGQGNNEQFF. For the CDR3, the DNA is TGTGCCAGTAGTATAGACGCGGGACAGGGTAACAATGAGCAGTTCTTC.

The chain combines TRBV19 with TRBJ2-7; unclear D gene. The CDR3 consists of 14 residues. Germline CDR1 reads LNHDA; CDR2 reads SQIVND (reference sequence). Trimming took off 4 bases at V and 2 bases at J, with 12 bases between the two ends. The CDR3 region is CASSSRRSPYEQYF. Here the CDR3 DNA reads TGTGCCAGTAGTAGTCGGCGGTCGCCCTACGAGCAGTACTTC. Full variable domain (outside the CDR3, taken from reference TRBV19 and TRBJ2-7): DGGITQSPKYLFRKEGQNVTLSCEQNLNHDAMYWYRQDPGQGLRLIYYSQIVNDFQKGDIAEGYSVSREKKESFPLTVTSAQKNPTAFYLCASSSRRSPYEQYFGPGTRLTVT.

This clone was detected only a few times. V is TRBV18 and J is TRBJ1-2, with D perhaps matching TRBD1 (5 bases). Trimming removed 6 bases from V and 0 bases from J, with 14 bases in between. CDR3 length: 15 amino acids. CDR1 KGHSH and CDR2 LQKENI come from the germline V gene. CDR3 protein: CASSLGGAANYGYTF. CDR3 coding DNA: TGTGCCAGCTCCCTGGGCGGGGCAGCTAACTATGGCTACACCTTC.

V usage is TRBV6-1 and J usage is TRBJ2-7; tentative D call: TRBD1 (6 bases). CDR1 is MNHNS and CDR2 is SASEGT in the germline V gene. The CDR3 has 13 residues. Trimming cost V 4 bases and J 4 bases, with 11 bases left between them. The CDR3 here is CASSGTGLYEQYF. CDR3 DNA: TGTGCCAGCAGTGGAACAGGGTTGTACGAGCAGTACTTC.

The CDR3 DNA follows: TGTGCCAGCAGCGTATCTAGCACAGATACGCAGTATTTT. It specifies CASSVSSTDTQYF. The V call is TRBV9, the J call TRBJ2-3; no clear D gene. Trimming took off 1 base at V and 0 bases at J, with 3 bases between the two ends. Germline CDR1 and CDR2: SGDLS and YYNGEE. The CDR3 extends over 13 amino acids.

Only a few counts were recorded for this clone. This sequence joins TRBV29-1 and TRBJ2-7, with a possible D match to TRBD2 (5 bases). The CDR3 length is 12 residues. The germline CDR1 and CDR2 sequences are SQVTM and ANQGSEA. Between the trimmed V and J ends, which lost 4 bases and 5 bases, there was a span of 12 bases. The DNA of the CDR3 is TGCAGCGTTGCCAGCGGTCGTGACGAGCAGTACTTC. Its translation: CSVASGRDEQYF.

Written as DNA, the CDR3 is TGCGCCAGCAGCTTACCTAAAGTCCCGGGACAGGGAATGGGGTTGGTTAGAGCCAAAGCTTTCTTT. This codes for CASSLPKVPGQGMGLVRAKAFF. This chain joins TRBV5-1 and TRBJ1-1; the match to TRBD1 covers 9 bases. Germline V gene data show CDR1 as SGHRS and CDR2 as YFSETQ. Unmatched junction bases numbered 32, after V lost 2 bases and J lost 9 bases. The length of the CDR3 is 22 residues.

This CDR3 is CASSPYLDSPLHF. The CDR3 nucleotides read TGTGCCAGCAGCCCCTACCTAGACTCACCCCTCCACTTT. This chain connects TRBV4-2 to TRBJ1-6; D is unresolved. With 4 bases removed from V and 10 bases from J, the gap between germline ends came to 11 bases. Germline-derived CDR1 and CDR2 are LGHNA and YNFKEQ. The CDR3 totals 13 residues.

This sequence joins TRBV5-1 and TRBJ2-5; 14 bases are a match to TRBD2. The CDR3 sequence is 18 residues long. Per the germline V gene, CDR1 is SGHRS and CDR2 is YFSETQ. Trimming cost V 2 bases and J 0 bases; bases outside gene matches: 6. The CDR3 here is CASSFGLAGGTYQETQYF. The CDR3 DNA follows: TGCGCCAGCAGCTTCGGACTAGCGGGGGGAACGTACCAAGAGACCCAGTACTTC. Full variable domain (missing parts from reference TRBV5-1 and TRBJ2-5): KAGVTQTPRYLIKTRGQQVTLSCSPISGHRSVSWYQQTPGQGLQFLFEYFSETQRNKGNFPGRFSGRQFSNSRSEMNVSTLELGDSALYLCASSFGLAGGTYQETQYFGPGTRLLVL.

The chain carries TRBV27 and TRBJ1-2; 7 bases fit TRBD1. V lost 2 bases and J lost 8; bases outside the gene matches: 5. The length of the CDR3 is 13 residues. CDR1 is MNHEY, CDR2 SMNVEV, per germline (reference sequence). As DNA, the CDR3 is TGTGCCAGCAGTTTACGGCAGGGGGGCGGCTACACCTTC. This sequence encodes CASSLRQGGGYTF.

The CDR3 region is CAWKRTPTEAFF. The CDR3 coding sequence is TGTGCCTGGAAAAGGACACCTACGGAAGCTTTCTTT. The chain carries TRBV30 and TRBJ1-1, with TRBD1 as a possible D gene (5 bases). Between the trimmed V and J ends, which lost 4 bases and 8 bases, there was a span of 14 bases. Germline V CDR1 and CDR2: GTSNPN, SVGIG (reference sequence). The length of the CDR3 is 12 residues.

Comments on this clone: At one end the junction does not follow the germline gene, possibly because of a read error. The chain carries TRBV13 and TRBJ2-5; 7 nucleotides agree with TRBD2. The CDR3 is 14 amino acids. Germline V CDR1 and CDR2: PRHDT, FYEKMQ (reference sequence). The CDR3 is CASSVGDGGETQYF. CDR3 nucleotide sequence: TGTGCCAGCAGCGTAGGGGACGGGGGGGAGACCCAGTACTTC.

This chain uses TRBV7-6 with TRBJ2-2; maybe TRBD2 (6 bases). Germline-derived CDR1 and CDR2 are SGHVS and FNYEAQ. V was shortened by 3 bases and J by 6 bases, with 11 bases between the two germline ends. The CDR3 has 14 amino acids. The CDR3 DNA is TGTGCCAGCAGCTTGGCTCCGGGGGCCGGGGAGCTGTTTTTT. Its translation is CASSLAPGAGELFF.

This clone showed up just once. The sample contains more than one DNA sequence encoding this CDR3. The gene calls are TRBV18 and TRBJ1-5; no firm D call. Germline loops: CDR1 KGHSH, CDR2 LQKENI. V was shortened by 4 bases and J by 4 bases, with 8 bases between the two germline ends. CDR3 length: 13 amino acids. Here the CDR3 reads CASSLGSNQPQHF. For the CDR3, the DNA is TGTGCCAGCTCACTCGGGTCAAATCAGCCCCAGCATTTT. Using reference TRBV18 and TRBJ1-5 for the parts outside the CDR3, the full variable domain is NAGVMQNPRHLVRRRGQEARLRCSPMKGHSHVYWYRQLPEEGLKFMVYLQKENIIDESGMPKERFSAEFPKEGPSILRIQQVVRGDSAAYFCASSLGSNQPQHFGDGTRLSIL.

The V gene is TRBV6-6, the J gene TRBJ1-1, with 7 bases that match TRBD1. Looked up from germline, CDR1 is MNHNY and CDR2 is SVGAGI (reference sequence). V trimming: 10 bases; J trimming: 3 bases; junction bases outside the gene matches: 2. The CDR3 runs to 11 residues. Here the CDR3 DNA reads TGTGCCACCCAGGGGGACACTGAAGCTTTCTTT. Translating it yields CATQGDTEAFF.

In this sample, this clone turned up many times. CDR3 nucleotide sequence: TGTGCCACCAGCAGAGATTATCCAGGTTTAAACTATGGCTACACCTTC. It specifies CATSRDYPGLNYGYTF. The genes are TRBV15 and TRBJ1-2, with D uncertain. Germline V gene sequence: CDR1 LNHNV, CDR2 YYDKDF (reference sequence). There are 16 residues in the CDR3. Between the trimmed V and J ends, which lost 0 bases and 2 bases, there was a span of 13 bases.

The CDR3: CASSLLAGWANEQFF. The CDR3 region has the DNA TGTGCCAGTAGTCTATTAGCGGGGTGGGCCAATGAGCAGTTCTTC. The V gene is TRBV19, the J gene TRBJ2-1; TRBD2 matches at 8 bases. The J segment lost 6 bases and the V segment lost 5 bases, leaving 9 bases of the junction unmatched. Germline CDR1 LNHDA, CDR2 SQIVND (reference sequence). This CDR3 is 15 amino acids long.